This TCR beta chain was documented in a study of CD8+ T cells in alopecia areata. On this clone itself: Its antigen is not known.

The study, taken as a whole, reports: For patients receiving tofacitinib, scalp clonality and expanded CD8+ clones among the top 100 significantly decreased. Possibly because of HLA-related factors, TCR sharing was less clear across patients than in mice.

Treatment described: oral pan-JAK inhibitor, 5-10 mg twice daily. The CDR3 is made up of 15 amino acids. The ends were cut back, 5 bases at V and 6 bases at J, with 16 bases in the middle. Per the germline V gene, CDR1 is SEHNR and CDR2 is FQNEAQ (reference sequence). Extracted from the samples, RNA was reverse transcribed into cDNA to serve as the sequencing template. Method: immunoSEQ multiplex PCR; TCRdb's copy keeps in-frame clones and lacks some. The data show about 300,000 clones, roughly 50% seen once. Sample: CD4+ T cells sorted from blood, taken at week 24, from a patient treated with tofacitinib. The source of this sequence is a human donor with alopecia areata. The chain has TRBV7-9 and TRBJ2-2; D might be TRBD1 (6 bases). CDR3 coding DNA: TGTGCCAGCAGCCCCCACAGGGTTGGTGCCGGGGAGCTGTTTTTT. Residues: CASSPHRVGAGELFF.